This T cell receptor beta chain was captured in a study of OX40 agonist ivuxolimab in advanced cancers. Study-level findings and limits: At 0.1 to 3.0 mg/kg and by week 6, clonal expansion occurred in CD4+ and CD8+ blood T cells.

Here immunoSEQ multiplex PCR was the method, and the copy in TCRdb shows in-frame clones only, minus some. Among about 79,000 clones listed, roughly four fifths were seen once. The length of the CDR3 is 14 residues. The germline gives CDR1 SGHRS, CDR2 YFSETQ. V lost 1 base and J 2 bases, leaving 9 bases between the germline ends. As concerns this clone: Its cognate antigen is unknown.

The sequencing here drew on CD4+ or CD8+ T cells sorted from blood, taken in a trial of the OX40 agonist ivuxolimab. The receptor was isolated from an adult with an advanced solid tumor such as melanoma, head and neck, liver or kidney cancer. The chain employs TRBV5-1 and TRBJ2-5; D gene unclear. The DNA for the CDR3 is TGCGCCAGCAGCTTGTTCAGTGTTCAAGAGACCCAGTACTTC. It encodes CASSLFSVQETQYF.